This T cell receptor (beta chain) was captured by sequencing in a study of cytomegalovirus exposure and HLA in healthy donors. About the research overall: In an earlier analysis, 95 million to 140 million unique TCR beta sequences were found from 150 million to 200 million T cells.

The study's findings and limits: Because they were indistinguishable, some V segments, including TRBV6-2 and TRBV6-3, were excluded. Within an earlier analysis, most TCR beta V segments proved productive either about 87% or about 30% of the time. The records held CMV serostatus as the only immune exposure information.

Trimming removed 4 bases from V and 5 bases from J; junction bases left unmatched: 2. Germline-derived CDR1 and CDR2 are ENHRY and SYGVKD. The CDR3 is made up of 14 amino acids. With 60 Vbeta and 13 Jbeta primers, the PCR was carried out. Clones were read by immunoSEQ multiplex PCR, and TCRdb kept only the in-frame ones, dropping some. The repertoire holds 150,000 to 250,000 clones, roughly 79% seen once, with roughly 2% in the top ten. With respect to this clone: Its specificity is not known.

Sequencing was done on a sample of PBMCs. The source of this sequence is a man aged 30 to 45 in good health and CMV-seronegative. The rearrangement links TRBV10-3 to TRBJ2-3, with 11 nucleotides matching TRBD2. CDR3 sequence reads: CAISGGTSGDTQYF. The CDR3 DNA reads as TGTGCCATCAGTGGGGGGACTAGCGGAGATACGCAGTATTTT.